The 25 T cell receptor beta chains in this list originate from one sample, sequenced in a study of blood T cell repertoires in COVID-19. Assay used: immunoSEQ multiplex PCR; TCRdb lists only in-frame clones, some missing. The profile shows around 240,000 clones, roughly 88% of them singletons. Input material: PBMCs or T cells enriched from blood (not recorded which). These receptors all come from a woman aged 50 to 65 who had recovered from COVID-19.

This sequence joins TRBV28 and TRBJ1-6; 7 positions agree with TRBD1. V lost 6 bases to trimming and J lost 4 bases; unmatched junction nucleotides: 6. CDR1 is MDHEN and CDR2 is SYDVKM in the germline V gene. The CDR3 consists of 15 residues. CDR3 sequence (DNA): TGTGCCAGCAGGCCCTCGACAGGGTATAATTCACCCCTCCACTTT. Protein sequence: CASRPSTGYNSPLHF.

This CDR3 reads CASSFLGNEQFF. CDR3 DNA: TGTGCCAGCAGTTTCCTCGGGAATGAGCAGTTCTTC. This chain uses TRBV27 with TRBJ2-1; D not certain. With 3 bases removed from V and 7 bases from J, the gap between germline ends came to 7 bases. CDR3 size: 12 residues. Germline V gene sequence: CDR1 MNHEY, CDR2 SMNVEV (reference sequence).

On this clone: Other DNA sequences of this sample code for an identical CDR3. The rearrangement joins TRBV18 to TRBJ1-4; no firm D call. The CDR3 consists of 13 residues. Germline CDR1 KGHSH, CDR2 LQKENI. The V and J ends lost 2 bases and 4 bases respectively, with 5 bases between them. CDR3: CASSPGVNEKLFF. The DNA of the CDR3 is TGTGCCAGCTCACCAGGAGTTAATGAAAAACTGTTTTTT.

This chain uses TRBV30 with TRBJ2-3; D is unclear. CDR3 size: 13 residues. The V gene lost 0 bases and the J gene lost 7 bases, with 11 bases spanning the gap. The germline gives CDR1 GTSNPN, CDR2 SVGIG (reference sequence). The CDR3 DNA sequence: TGTGCCTGGAGTGTTCTCTCTAAGTATACGCAGTATTTT. It encodes CAWSVLSKYTQYF. Full variable domain (missing parts from reference TRBV30 and TRBJ2-3): SQTIHQWPATLVQPVGSPLSLECTVEGTSNPNLYWYRQAAGRGLQLLFYSVGIGQISSEVPQNLSASRPQDRQFILSSKKLLLSDSGFYLCAWSVLSKYTQYFGPGTRLTVL.

This clone showed up just once. The chain combines TRBV3-1 (or the pseudogene TRBV3-2) with TRBJ1-1; maybe TRBD1 (6 bases). The CDR3 totals 15 residues. Trimming took 6 bases from V and 1 from J, leaving 15 bases between them. Germline CDR1 and CDR2: LGHDT and YNNKEL (reference sequence). CDR3 region: CASRKPGHRNTEAFF. The CDR3 region has the DNA TGTGCCAGCAGGAAGCCGGGACACCGGAACACTGAAGCTTTCTTT.

The chain uses TRBV4-3 and TRBJ2-1, with TRBD2 matching 10 bases. V lost 0 bases and J lost 8; bases outside the gene matches: 7. CDR1 and CDR2 from the germline V gene are LGHNA and YSLEER. The CDR3 has 16 residues. The CDR3 loop reads CASSQDSLAGAHEQFF. In DNA, the CDR3 is TGCGCCAGCAGCCAAGATTCCCTAGCGGGGGCCCATGAGCAGTTCTTC.

The chain recombines TRBV19 with TRBJ2-3; 12 nucleotides line up with TRBD2. J lost 2 bases, V lost 3 bases, and 9 bases had no gene match. The CDR3 spans 18 residues. CDR1 is LNHDA and CDR2 is SQIVND in the germline V gene (reference sequence). CDR3 in DNA: TGTGCCAGTAGTATTAGCTCTAGCGGGAGGGCCGACACAGATACGCAGTATTTT. Translation: CASSISSSGRADTDTQYF.

The chain is built from TRBV11-2 and TRBJ1-1, with 7 bases fitting TRBD1. The CDR3 runs 15 residues. Germline loops: CDR1 SGHAT, CDR2 FQNNGV. V was clipped by 1 base and J by 5 bases; unmatched bases: 7. CDR3 nucleotides: TGTGCCAGCAGCTTAGGGGCGGCAGGGGGTACTGAAGCTTTCTTT. Its translation is CASSLGAAGGTEAFF.

This chain links TRBV15 with TRBJ1-4, with a weak D call TRBD1 (5 bases). From germline, CDR1 is LNHNV and CDR2 YYDKDF (reference sequence). V lost 3 bases and J 4 bases, leaving 12 bases between the germline ends. The CDR3 is made up of 15 amino acids. For the CDR3, the DNA is TGTGCCACCAGCAGTGACAGCCTTTATAATGAAAAACTGTTTTTT. The encoded protein is CATSSDSLYNEKLFF.

The chain uses TRBV4-3 and TRBJ1-4; 10 bases agree with TRBD1. The V gene's germline CDR1 is LGHNA and CDR2 YSLEER. This CDR3 has 14 amino acids. V lost 4 bases and J lost 8; bases outside the gene matches: 4. CDR3 protein: CASSPVGQGEKLFF. The CDR3 nucleotides read TGCGCCAGCAGCCCGGTGGGACAGGGGGAAAAACTGTTTTTT.

This chain joins TRBV28 and TRBJ1-1, with D hard to call. From germline, CDR1 is MDHEN and CDR2 SYDVKM. Trimming shortened V by 6 bases and J by 0 bases, and 14 bases separated the two germline ends. This CDR3 contains 15 residues. The CDR3 nucleotides read TGTGCCAGCAGAACCTCTACCCTTTTGAACACTGAAGCTTTCTTT. Encoded protein: CASRTSTLLNTEAFF.

The V gene is TRBV14, the J gene TRBJ2-3; 12 nucleotides match TRBD2. The germline gives CDR1 SGHDN, CDR2 FVKESK. After removal of 3 bases from V and 2 bases from J, the junction contained 9 bases not matched to a gene. This CDR3 contains 18 residues. The CDR3 here is CASSHRLAGVFVTDTQYF. CDR3 coding DNA: TGTGCCAGCAGCCACCGACTAGCGGGAGTGTTTGTCACAGATACGCAGTATTTT.

The gene calls are TRBV27 and TRBJ2-1; 7 nucleotides agree with TRBD1. With V trimmed by 5 bases and J by 4 bases, 11 bases remained unmatched. The CDR3 spans 16 residues. Germline CDR1 is MNHEY and CDR2 is SMNVEV (reference sequence). The CDR3 loop is CASSMIPGQPYNEQFF. The CDR3 nucleotides are TGTGCCAGCAGTATGATCCCGGGACAGCCTTACAATGAGCAGTTCTTC.

CDR3 nucleotide sequence: TGTGCCAGCAGCTTAGGTGGCGGGGGGGGATCAGATACGCAGTATTTT. It codes for CASSLGGGGGSDTQYF. This chain links TRBV7-6 with TRBJ2-3; 9 bases align to TRBD2. Germline CDR1 is SGHVS and CDR2 is FNYEAQ. This CDR3 has 16 residues. J lost 4 bases, V lost 1 base, and 6 bases had no gene match.

The chain couples TRBV28 to TRBJ2-7; a possible D gene is TRBD2 (5 bases). V was trimmed by 4 bases and J by 4 bases, leaving 17 bases between them. Germline V CDR1 and CDR2: MDHEN, SYDVKM. This CDR3 comprises 15 residues. For the CDR3, the DNA is TGTGCCAGCAGTTCCCCGGGGTCGAACGTTTACGAGCAGTACTTC. Amino acid sequence: CASSSPGSNVYEQYF.

The V call is TRBV7-2, the J call TRBJ2-5; TRBD2 is a possible D gene (6 bases). The V and J ends lost 5 bases and 7 bases respectively, with 17 bases between them. The CDR3 extends over 14 amino acids. Germline loops: CDR1 SGHTA, CDR2 FQGNSA. The CDR3 protein is CASSPGTGGGTQYF. CDR3 nucleotides: TGTGCCAGCAGCCCAGGGACCGGGGGAGGGACCCAGTACTTC.

This clone came up many times. The chain joins TRBV6-5 to TRBJ1-4; no definite D call. The CDR3 spans 14 residues. Germline V gene sequence: CDR1 MNHEY, CDR2 SVGAGI. Trimming cost V 5 bases and J 8 bases, with 15 bases left between them. In DNA, the CDR3 is TGTGCCAGCAGTCGGGTATTCCGCTTGGAAAAACTGTTTTTT. Protein sequence: CASSRVFRLEKLFF.

The chain uses TRBV7-9 and TRBJ1-1, with a tentative D call TRBD1 (5 bases). The CDR3 is 14 amino acids. V was cut by 4 bases and J by 1 base, with 10 bases left in between. CDR1 and CDR2 (germline): SEHNR, FQNEAQ (reference sequence). CDR3: CASSWGGKNTEAFF. The CDR3 coding sequence is TGTGCCAGCAGCTGGGGGGGAAAGAACACTGAAGCTTTCTTT.

The chain links TRBV30 to TRBJ2-5, with D unresolved. Germline CDR1 GTSNPN, CDR2 SVGIG (reference sequence). The CDR3 loop spans 13 amino acids. With 4 bases removed from V and 0 bases from J, the gap between germline ends came to 9 bases. CDR3 in DNA: TGTGCCTGGATTTCTTCTTACCAAGAGACCCAGTACTTC. This encodes CAWISSYQETQYF.

The CDR3 sequence: CASSHGQGNYGYTF. CDR3 nucleotide sequence: TGCGCCAGCAGCCACGGACAGGGGAACTATGGCTACACCTTC. The chain combines TRBV5-1 with TRBJ1-2; 9 bases fit TRBD1. The CDR3 extends over 14 amino acids. Trimming took 4 bases from V and 2 from J; bases not matched to a gene: 3. The germline V gene encodes CDR1 SGHRS and CDR2 YFSETQ.

V and J are TRBV19 and TRBJ1-4; no definite D call. The CDR3 length is 14 residues. Germline CDR1 is LNHDA and CDR2 is SQIVND (reference sequence). The V gene lost 4 bases and the J gene lost 5 bases, with 11 bases spanning the gap. CDR3 in amino acids: CASSTNRRNEKLFF. DNA for the CDR3: TGTGCCAGTAGTACAAATCGGCGGAATGAAAAACTGTTTTTT.

The gene calls are TRBV7-2 and TRBJ1-5; a weak D match, TRBD1 (6 bases). Germline V gene sequence: CDR1 SGHTA, CDR2 FQGNSA. The CDR3 runs 15 residues. V was cut by 6 bases and J by 4 bases, with 16 bases left in between. CDR3 loop: CASRVQQGTNQPQHF. CDR3 nucleotide sequence: TGTGCCAGCAGGGTTCAACAGGGTACTAATCAGCCCCAGCATTTT.

The chain uses TRBV2 and TRBJ1-4, with D possibly being TRBD1 (6 bases). Between the trimmed V and J ends, which lost 6 bases and 5 bases, there was a span of 13 bases. CDR1 is SNHLY, CDR2 FYNNEI, per germline. This CDR3 comprises 14 residues. This CDR3 reads CASRGDNLNEKLFF. In DNA form, the CDR3 reads TGTGCCAGCAGAGGGGACAATTTAAATGAAAAACTGTTTTTT.

The chain joins TRBV7-6 to TRBJ2-5, with 11 nucleotides matching TRBD1. The CDR3 has 17 amino acids. The V gene end was trimmed by 3 bases and the J gene end by 4 bases; junction bases not matched to a gene: 10. Germline-derived CDR1 and CDR2 are SGHVS and FNYEAQ. The DNA for the CDR3 is TGTGCCAGCAGCTTTTCGGGACAGGGGGTAGTTCCAGAGACCCAGTACTTC. It specifies CASSFSGQGVVPETQYF.

This clone has a single count. The V and J genes are TRBV7-9 and TRBJ1-2; possibly TRBD1 for D (6 bases). V was shortened by 5 bases and J by 8 bases, with 18 bases between the two germline ends. This CDR3 has 14 amino acids. CDR1 and CDR2 (germline): SEHNR, FQNEAQ (reference sequence). The CDR3 protein is CASSTSAGARGYTF. DNA for the CDR3: TGTGCCAGCAGCACCAGCGCAGGGGCTCGGGGCTACACCTTC.